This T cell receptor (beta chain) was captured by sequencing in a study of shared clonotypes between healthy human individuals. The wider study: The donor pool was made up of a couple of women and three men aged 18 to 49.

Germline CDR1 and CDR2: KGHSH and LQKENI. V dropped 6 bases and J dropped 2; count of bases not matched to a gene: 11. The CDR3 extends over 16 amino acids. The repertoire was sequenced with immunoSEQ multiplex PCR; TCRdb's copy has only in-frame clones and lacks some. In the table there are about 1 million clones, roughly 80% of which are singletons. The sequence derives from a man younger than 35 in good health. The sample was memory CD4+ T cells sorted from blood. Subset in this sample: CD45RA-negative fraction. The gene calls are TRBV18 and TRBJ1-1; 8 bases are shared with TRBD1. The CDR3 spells CASSEQRTGINTEAFF. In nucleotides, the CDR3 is TGTGCCAGCTCGGAACAAAGGACAGGGATCAACACTGAAGCTTTCTTT.